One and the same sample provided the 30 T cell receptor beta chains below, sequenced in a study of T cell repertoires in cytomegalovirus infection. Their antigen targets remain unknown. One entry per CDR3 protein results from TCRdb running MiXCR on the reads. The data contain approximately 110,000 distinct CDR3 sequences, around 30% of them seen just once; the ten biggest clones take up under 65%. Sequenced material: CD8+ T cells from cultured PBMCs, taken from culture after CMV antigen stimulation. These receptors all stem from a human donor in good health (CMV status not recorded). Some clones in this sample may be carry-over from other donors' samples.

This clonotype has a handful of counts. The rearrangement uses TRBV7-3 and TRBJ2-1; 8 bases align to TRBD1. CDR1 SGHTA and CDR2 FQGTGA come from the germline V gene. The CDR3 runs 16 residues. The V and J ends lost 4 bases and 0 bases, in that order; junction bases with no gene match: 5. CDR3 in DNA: TGTGCCAGCAGCTCTGGACAGGGAAGCTCCTACAATGAGCAGTTCTTC. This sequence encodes CASSSGQGSSYNEQFF.

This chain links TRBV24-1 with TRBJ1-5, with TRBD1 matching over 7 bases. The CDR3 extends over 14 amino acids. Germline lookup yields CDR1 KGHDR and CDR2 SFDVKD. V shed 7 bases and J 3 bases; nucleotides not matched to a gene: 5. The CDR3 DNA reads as TGTGCCACCAGCGGGGGACAGTTCAATCAGCCCCAGCATTTT. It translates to CATSGGQFNQPQHF.

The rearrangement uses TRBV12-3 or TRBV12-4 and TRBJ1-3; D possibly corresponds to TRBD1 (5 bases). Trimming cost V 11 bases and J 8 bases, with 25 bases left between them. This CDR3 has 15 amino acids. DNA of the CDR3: TGTGCCTGCGAAAGTCTGGGGGGTAGAGGGTACACCATATATTTT. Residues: CACESLGGRGYTIYF.

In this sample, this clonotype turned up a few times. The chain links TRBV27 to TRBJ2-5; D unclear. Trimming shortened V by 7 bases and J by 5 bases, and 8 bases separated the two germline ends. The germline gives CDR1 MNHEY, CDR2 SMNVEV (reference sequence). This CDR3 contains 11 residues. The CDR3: CASTMGETQYF. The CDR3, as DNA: TGTGCCAGCACCATGGGGGAGACCCAGTACTTC.

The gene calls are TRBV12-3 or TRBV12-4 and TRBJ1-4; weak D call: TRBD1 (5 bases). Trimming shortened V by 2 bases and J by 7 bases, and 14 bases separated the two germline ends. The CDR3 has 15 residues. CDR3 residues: CASSLSGGSAEKLFF. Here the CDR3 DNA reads TGTGCCAGCAGTTTAAGCGGGGGATCTGCTGAAAAACTGTTTTTT.

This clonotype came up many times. This CDR3 reads CASSHISTGFYGYTF. CDR3 coding DNA: TGCGCCAGCAGCCATATATCGACAGGCTTCTATGGCTACACCTTC. The chain employs TRBV4-3 and TRBJ1-2; possible D gene TRBD1, 6 bases. Germline V CDR1 and CDR2: LGHNA, YSLEER. The V and J ends lost 3 bases and 4 bases respectively, with 15 bases between them. This CDR3 has 15 residues.

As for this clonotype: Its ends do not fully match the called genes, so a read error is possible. The chain's CDR3 is CATSGTGTSGGPSF. Here the CDR3 DNA reads TGTGCCACCAGTGGAACCGGGACTAGCGGGGGCCCATCCTTC. The V gene is TRBV24-1, the J gene TRBJ2-1, with 14 nucleotides matching TRBD2. CDR3 size: 14 residues. CDR1 KGHDR and CDR2 SFDVKD come from the germline V gene.

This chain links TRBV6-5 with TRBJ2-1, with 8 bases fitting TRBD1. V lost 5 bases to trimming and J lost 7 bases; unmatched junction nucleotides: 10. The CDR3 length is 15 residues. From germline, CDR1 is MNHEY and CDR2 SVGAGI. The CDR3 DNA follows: TGTGCCAGCAGTCAGGCCGGGACAGGACTGAATGAGCAGTTCTTC. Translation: CASSQAGTGLNEQFF.

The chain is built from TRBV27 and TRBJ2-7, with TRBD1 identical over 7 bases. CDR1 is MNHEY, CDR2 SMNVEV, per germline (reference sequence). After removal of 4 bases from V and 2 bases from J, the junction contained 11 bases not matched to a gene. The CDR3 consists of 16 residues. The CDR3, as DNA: TGTGCCAGCAGTTCGAGAGCAGGGACAGTTACCTACGAGCAGTACTTC. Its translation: CASSSRAGTVTYEQYF.

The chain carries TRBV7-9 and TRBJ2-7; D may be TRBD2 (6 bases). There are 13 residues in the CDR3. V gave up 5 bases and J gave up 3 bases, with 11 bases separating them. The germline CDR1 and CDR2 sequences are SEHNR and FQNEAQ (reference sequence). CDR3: CASSPGGDYEQYF. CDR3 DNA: TGTGCCAGCAGCCCAGGAGGGGACTACGAGCAGTACTTC.

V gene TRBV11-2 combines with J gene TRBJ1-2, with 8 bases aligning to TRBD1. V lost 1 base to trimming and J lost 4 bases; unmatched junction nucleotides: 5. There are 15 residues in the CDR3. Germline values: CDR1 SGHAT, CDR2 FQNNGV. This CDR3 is CASSLGTGGIYGYTF. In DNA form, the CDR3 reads TGTGCCAGCAGCTTAGGAACAGGGGGGATCTATGGCTACACCTTC.

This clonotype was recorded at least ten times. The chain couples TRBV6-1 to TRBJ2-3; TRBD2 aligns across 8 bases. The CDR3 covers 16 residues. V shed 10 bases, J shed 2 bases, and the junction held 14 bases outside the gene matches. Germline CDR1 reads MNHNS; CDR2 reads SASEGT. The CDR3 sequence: CANSRRRGGLTDTQYF. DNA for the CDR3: TGTGCCAACTCTCGCCGCCGGGGGGGCCTCACAGATACGCAGTATTTT.

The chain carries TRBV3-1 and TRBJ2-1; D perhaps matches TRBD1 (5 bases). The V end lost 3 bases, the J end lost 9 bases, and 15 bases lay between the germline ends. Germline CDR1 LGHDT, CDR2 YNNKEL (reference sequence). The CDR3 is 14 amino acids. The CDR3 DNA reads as TGTGCCAGCAGCCAGGTCAGGGCCCCGGCTGAGCAGTTCTTC. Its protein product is CASSQVRAPAEQFF.

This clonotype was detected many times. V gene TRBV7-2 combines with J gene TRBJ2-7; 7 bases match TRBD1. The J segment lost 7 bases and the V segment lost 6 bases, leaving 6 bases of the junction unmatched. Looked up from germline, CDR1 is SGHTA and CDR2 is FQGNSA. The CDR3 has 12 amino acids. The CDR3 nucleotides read TGTGCCAGCAGGGTAGGGGGCTCAGAGCAGTACTTC. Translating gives CASRVGGSEQYF.

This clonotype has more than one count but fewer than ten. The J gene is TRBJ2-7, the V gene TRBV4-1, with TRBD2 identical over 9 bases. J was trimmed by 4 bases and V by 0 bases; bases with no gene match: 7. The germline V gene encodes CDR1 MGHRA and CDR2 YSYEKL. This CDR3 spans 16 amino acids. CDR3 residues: CASSQERVAGVYEQYF. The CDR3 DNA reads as TGCGCCAGCAGCCAAGAGAGGGTAGCGGGAGTATACGAGCAGTACTTC.

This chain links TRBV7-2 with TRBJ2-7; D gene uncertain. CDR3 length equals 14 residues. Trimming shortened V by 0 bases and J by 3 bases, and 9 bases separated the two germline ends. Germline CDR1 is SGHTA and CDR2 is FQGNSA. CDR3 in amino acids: CASSLAEINYEQYF. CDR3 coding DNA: TGTGCCAGCAGCTTAGCAGAGATAAACTACGAGCAGTACTTC.

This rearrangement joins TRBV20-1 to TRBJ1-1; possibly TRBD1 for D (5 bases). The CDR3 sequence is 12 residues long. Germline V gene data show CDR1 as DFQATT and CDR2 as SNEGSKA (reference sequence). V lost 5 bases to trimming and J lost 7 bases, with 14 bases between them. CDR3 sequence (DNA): TGCAGTGCTCAAGGGGCCAGGTATGAAGCTTTCTTT. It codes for CSAQGARYEAFF.

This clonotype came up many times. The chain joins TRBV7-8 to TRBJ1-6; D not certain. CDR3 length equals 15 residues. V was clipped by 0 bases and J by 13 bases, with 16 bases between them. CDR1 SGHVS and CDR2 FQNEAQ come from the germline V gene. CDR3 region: CASSLAAGGGSPLHF. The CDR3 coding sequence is TGTGCCAGCAGCTTAGCGGCGGGCGGTGGGTCTCCCCTCCACTTT.

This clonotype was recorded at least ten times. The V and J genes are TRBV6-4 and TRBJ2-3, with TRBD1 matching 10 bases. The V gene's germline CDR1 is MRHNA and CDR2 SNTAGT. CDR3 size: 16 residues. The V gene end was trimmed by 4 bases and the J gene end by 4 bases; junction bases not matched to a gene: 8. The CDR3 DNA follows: TGTGCCAGCAGTGGATCCGGGACAGGGGCCCCAGATACGCAGTATTTT. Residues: CASSGSGTGAPDTQYF.

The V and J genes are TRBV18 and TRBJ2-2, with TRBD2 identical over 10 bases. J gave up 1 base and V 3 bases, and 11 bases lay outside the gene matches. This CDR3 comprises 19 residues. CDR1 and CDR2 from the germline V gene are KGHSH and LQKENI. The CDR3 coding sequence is TGTGCCAGCTCACCTCAGCTCCAGCGGGGGGGTGAGAACACCGGGGAGCTGTTTTTT. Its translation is CASSPQLQRGGENTGELFF.

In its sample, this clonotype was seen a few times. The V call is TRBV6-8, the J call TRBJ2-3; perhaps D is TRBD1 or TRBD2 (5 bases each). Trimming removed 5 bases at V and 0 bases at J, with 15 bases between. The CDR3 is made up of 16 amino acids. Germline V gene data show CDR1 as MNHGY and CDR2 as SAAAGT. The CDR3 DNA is TGTGCCAGCAGTAATCCGGGACGAATAAGCACAGATACGCAGTATTTT. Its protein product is CASSNPGRISTDTQYF.

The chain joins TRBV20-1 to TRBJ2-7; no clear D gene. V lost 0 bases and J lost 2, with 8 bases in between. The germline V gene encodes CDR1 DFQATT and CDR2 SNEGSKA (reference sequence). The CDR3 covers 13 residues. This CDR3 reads CSARDLGPYEQYF. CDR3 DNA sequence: TGCAGTGCTAGAGATTTGGGTCCCTACGAGCAGTACTTC.

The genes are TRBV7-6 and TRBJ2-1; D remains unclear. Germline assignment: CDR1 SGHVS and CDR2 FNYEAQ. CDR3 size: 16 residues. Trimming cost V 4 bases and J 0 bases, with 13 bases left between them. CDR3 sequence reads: CASSSQVLSSYNEQFF. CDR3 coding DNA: TGTGCCAGCAGCTCCCAGGTCCTCAGCTCCTACAATGAGCAGTTCTTC.

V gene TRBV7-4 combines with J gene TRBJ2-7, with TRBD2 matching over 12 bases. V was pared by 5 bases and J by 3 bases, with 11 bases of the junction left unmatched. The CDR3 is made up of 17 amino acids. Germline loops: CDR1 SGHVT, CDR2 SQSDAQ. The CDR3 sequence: CASSPSSGGASGYEQYF. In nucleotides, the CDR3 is TGTGCCAGCAGCCCTTCTAGCGGGGGGGCCTCGGGCTACGAGCAGTACTTC.

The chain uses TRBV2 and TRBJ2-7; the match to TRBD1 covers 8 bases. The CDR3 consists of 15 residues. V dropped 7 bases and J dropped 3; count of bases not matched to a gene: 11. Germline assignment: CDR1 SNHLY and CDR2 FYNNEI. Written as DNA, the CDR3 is TGTGCCAGCATAAGATTCGGGACAGGCGACTACGAGCAGTACTTC. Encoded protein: CASIRFGTGDYEQYF.

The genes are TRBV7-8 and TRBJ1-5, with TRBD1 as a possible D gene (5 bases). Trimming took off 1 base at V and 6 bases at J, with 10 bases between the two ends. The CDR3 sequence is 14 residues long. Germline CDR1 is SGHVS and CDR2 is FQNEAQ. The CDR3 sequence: CASSLGRGRQPQHF. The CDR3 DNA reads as TGTGCCAGCAGCTTAGGAAGGGGCCGTCAGCCCCAGCATTTT.

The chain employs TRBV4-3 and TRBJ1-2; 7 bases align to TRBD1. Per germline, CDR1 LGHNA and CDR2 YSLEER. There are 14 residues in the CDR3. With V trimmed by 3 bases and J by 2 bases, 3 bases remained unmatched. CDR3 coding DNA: TGCGCCAGCAGCCAGGGGACAGTCAACTATGGCTACACCTTC. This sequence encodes CASSQGTVNYGYTF.

The CDR3 coding sequence is TGTGCCAGCAGGGACCGACTTGGGGGGAACTATGGCTACACCTTC. Its translation is CASRDRLGGNYGYTF. This chain links TRBV2 with TRBJ1-2, with D maybe TRBD1 (5 bases). Germline V gives CDR1 SNHLY, CDR2 FYNNEI. The CDR3 covers 15 residues. Trimming took off 6 bases at V and 2 bases at J, with 16 bases between the two ends.

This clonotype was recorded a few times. The DNA for the CDR3 is TGTGCCAGCAGTTTTGTCACGGGGGGCACTGAAGCTTTCTTT. This sequence encodes CASSFVTGGTEAFF. The J gene is TRBJ1-1, the V gene TRBV12-3 or TRBV12-4, with D perhaps matching TRBD1 (5 bases). The CDR3 covers 14 residues. V was clipped by 3 bases and J by 4 bases, with 12 bases between them.

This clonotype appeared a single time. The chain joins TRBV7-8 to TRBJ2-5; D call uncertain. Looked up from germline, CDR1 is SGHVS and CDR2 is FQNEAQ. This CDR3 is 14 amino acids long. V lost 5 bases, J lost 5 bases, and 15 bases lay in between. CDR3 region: CASSPSPSTETQYF. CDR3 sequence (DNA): TGTGCCAGCAGCCCTTCCCCTAGTACCGAGACCCAGTACTTC.